This T cell receptor (beta chain) was identified in a study of blood T cell repertoires in COVID-19. Germline V CDR1 and CDR2: MNHEY, SMNVEV (reference sequence). This CDR3 spans 14 amino acids. The junction had 7 bases not matched to a gene; V was cut back by 6 bases and J by 7 bases. Under the authors' procedure: Reference gene primer amplification gave estimated nucleated cell counts. The assay was immunoSEQ multiplex PCR, and TCRdb's table has in-frame clones only and misses some. V, J and clone size reflect that table, while D and trimming were determined from the DNA. The sample carries roughly 250,000 clones, nearly 85% recorded once. The table lists this clone with a count of one.

V and J are TRBV27 and TRBJ1-5; 9 nucleotides line up with TRBD1. Sequenced: peripheral blood. The receptor was isolated from a human donor in a cohort sampled during active COVID-19. CDR3 region: CASSEGQGKQPQHF. The CDR3 DNA follows: TGTGCCAGCAGCGAGGGACAGGGAAAGCAGCCCCAGCATTTT.